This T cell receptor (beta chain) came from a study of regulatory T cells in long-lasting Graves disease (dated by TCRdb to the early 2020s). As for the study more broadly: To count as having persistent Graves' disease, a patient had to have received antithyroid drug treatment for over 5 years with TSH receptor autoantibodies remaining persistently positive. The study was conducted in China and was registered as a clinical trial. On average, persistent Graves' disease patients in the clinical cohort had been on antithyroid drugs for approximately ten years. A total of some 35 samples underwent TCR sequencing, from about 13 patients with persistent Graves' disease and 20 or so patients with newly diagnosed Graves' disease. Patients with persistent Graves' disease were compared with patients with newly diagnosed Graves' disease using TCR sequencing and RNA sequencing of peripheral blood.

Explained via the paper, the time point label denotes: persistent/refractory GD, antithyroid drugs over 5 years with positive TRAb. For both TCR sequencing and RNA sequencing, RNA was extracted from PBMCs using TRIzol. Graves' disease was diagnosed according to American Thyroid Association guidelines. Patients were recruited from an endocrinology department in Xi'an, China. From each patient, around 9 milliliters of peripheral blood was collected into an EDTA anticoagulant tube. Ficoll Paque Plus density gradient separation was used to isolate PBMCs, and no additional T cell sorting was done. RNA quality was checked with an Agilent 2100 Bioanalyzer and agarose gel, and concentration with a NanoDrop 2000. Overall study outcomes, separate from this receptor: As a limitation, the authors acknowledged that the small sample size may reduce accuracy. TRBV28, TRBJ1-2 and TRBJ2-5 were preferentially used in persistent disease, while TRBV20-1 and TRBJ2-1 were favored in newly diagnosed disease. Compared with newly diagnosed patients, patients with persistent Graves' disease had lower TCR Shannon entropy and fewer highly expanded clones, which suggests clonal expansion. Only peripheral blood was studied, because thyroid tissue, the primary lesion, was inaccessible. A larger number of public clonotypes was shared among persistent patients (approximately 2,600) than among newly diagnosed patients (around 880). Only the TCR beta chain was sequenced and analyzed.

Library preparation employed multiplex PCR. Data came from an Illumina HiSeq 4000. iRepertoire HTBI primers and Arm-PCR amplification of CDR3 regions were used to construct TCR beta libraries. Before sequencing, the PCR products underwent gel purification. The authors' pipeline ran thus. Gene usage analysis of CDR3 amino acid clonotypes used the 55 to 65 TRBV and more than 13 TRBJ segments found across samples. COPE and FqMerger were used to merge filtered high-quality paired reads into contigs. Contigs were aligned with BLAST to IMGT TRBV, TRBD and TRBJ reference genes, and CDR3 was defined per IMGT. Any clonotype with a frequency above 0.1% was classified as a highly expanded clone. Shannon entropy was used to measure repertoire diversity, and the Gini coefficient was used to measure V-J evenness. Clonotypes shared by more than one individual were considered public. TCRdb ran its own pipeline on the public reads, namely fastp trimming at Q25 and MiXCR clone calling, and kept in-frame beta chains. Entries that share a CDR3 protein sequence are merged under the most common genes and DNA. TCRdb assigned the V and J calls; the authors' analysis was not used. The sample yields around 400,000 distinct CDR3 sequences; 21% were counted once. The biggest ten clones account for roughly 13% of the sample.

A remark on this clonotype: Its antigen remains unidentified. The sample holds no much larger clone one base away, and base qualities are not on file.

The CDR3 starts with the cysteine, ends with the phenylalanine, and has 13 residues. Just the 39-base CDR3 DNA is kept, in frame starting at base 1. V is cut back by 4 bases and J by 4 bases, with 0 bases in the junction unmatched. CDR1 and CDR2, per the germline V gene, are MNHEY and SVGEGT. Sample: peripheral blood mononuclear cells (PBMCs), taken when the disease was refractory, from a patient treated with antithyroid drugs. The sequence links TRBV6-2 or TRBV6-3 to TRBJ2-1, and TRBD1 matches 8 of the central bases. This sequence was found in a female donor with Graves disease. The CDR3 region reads CASSWDRYNEQFF. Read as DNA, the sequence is TGTGCCAGCAGTTGGGACAGGTACAATGAGCAGTTCTTC.